This is a list of T cell receptor beta chains from one sample in a study of blood T cell dynamics during melanoma immunotherapy. Measured with immunoSEQ multiplex PCR; TCRdb has only the in-frame clones, and not every one. Of several thousand clones listed, 81% are singletons. Material: blood, obtained from a patient treated with checkpoint blockade. These receptors came from a human donor with melanoma. Both conserved end residues are part of each CDR3. The order of the fields is D gene, V gene, clone size, J gene, CDR3 DNA, CDR3 protein. The D gene is left open where the match is weak. Size is stated for part of the rows, as once, few or many counts, or as a class when the clone is expanded.

>-|TRBV7-2|-|TRBJ2-1
TGTGCCAGCAGCGCCGGCAGGGTATCGGCTGAGCAGTTCTTC
CASSAGRVSAEQFF
>-|TRBV28|-|TRBJ2-3
TGTGCCAGCAGTTCGGCCGGACTTAGGGATACAGATACGCAGTATTTT
CASSSAGLRDTDTQYF
>-|TRBV7-2|-|TRBJ1-1
TGTGCCAGCAGCTTAAGTATCGGCAGGCAGAACACTGAAGCTTTCTTT
CASSLSIGRQNTEAFF
>-|TRBV30|-|TRBJ1-4
TGTGCCTGGAGTCCCCGCCGGGTTAGAGGTGAAAAACTGTTTTTT
CAWSPRRVRGEKLFF
>-|TRBV4-2|-|TRBJ2-7
TGTGCCAGCAGCCAGAGTGGGACGGAGCAGTACTTC
CASSQSGTEQYF
>-|TRBV5-1|-|TRBJ2-1
TGCGCCAGCAGCTTAGGTGGGTTCGGGGCGGGACGTCTGGGCAATGAGCAGTTCTTC
CASSLGGFGAGRLGNEQFF
>-|TRBV18|-|TRBJ2-2
TGTGCCAGCTCGCGACAGAACACCGGGGAGCTGTTTTTT
CASSRQNTGELFF
>-|TRBV28|-|TRBJ2-1
TGTGCCAGCAGTCCATATACTCTCTCCTACAATGAGCAGTTCTTC
CASSPYTLSYNEQFF
>-|TRBV4-1|once|TRBJ1-3
TGCGCCAGCAGCCAAGATCCCCCTCGAGGGGCTGGAAACACCATATATTTT
CASSQDPPRGAGNTIYF
>-|TRBV4-3|-|TRBJ1-6
TGCGCCAGCAGCCAAGACTCGTCAGGATCACCCCTCCACTTT
CASSQDSSGSPLHF
>-|TRBV18|-|TRBJ2-7
TGTGCCAGCTCACCACAAGATTACGAGCAGTACTTC
CASSPQDYEQYF
>-|TRBV4-2|few|TRBJ2-6
TGTGCCAGCACCCGGGACGGAACCACCTCTGGGGCCAACGTCCTGACTTTC
CASTRDGTTSGANVLTF
>TRBD1|TRBV5-1|-|TRBJ1-2
TGCGCCAGCAGTGGCGGACAGGGAAATAACTATGGCTACACCTTC
CASSGGQGNNYGYTF
>-|TRBV7-3|-|TRBJ1-1
TGTGCCAGCAGCTTAAGAGGGAACACTGAAGCTTTCTTT
CASSLRGNTEAFF
>TRBD1|TRBV2|-|TRBJ1-3
TGTGCCAGCGCTCAGGGGGCTGGAAACACCATATATTTT
CASAQGAGNTIYF
>-|TRBV28|-|TRBJ2-7
TGTGCCAGCAGTGTCAGAATCTACGAGCAGTACTTC
CASSVRIYEQYF
>-|TRBV6-4|few|TRBJ2-3
TGTGCCAGCAGCCTAAGCGGCGGGGGCACAGATACGCAGTATTTT
CASSLSGGGTDTQYF
>-|TRBV25-1|-|TRBJ1-1
TGTGCCAGCAGGAATGGACCTGAAGCTTTCTTT
CASRNGPEAFF
>TRBD2|TRBV11-2|-|TRBJ2-3
TGTGCCAGCAGCTTAGTACGGGGGGTCAGAGATACGCAGTATTTT
CASSLVRGVRDTQYF